This is a list of T cell receptor beta chains from one sample in a study of PD-1 blockade in classical Hodgkin lymphoma. Profiled with immunoSEQ multiplex PCR; TCRdb holds only in-frame clones, not every one. The sample yields approximately 46,000 clones, 73% seen once. Sequenced here: peripheral blood mononuclear cells (PBMCs), sampled at baseline. These receptors originate from a human donor with classical Hodgkin lymphoma. CDR3s include the opening cysteine and the closing phenylalanine or tryptophan.

v_call,j_call,cdr3_aa
TRBV7-8,TRBJ1-1,CASSLRAYRGNTEAFF
TRBV18,TRBJ1-5,CASSPDSRQPQHF
TRBV15,TRBJ1-1,CATSRDPRSEAFF
TRBV7-6,TRBJ1-1,CASSPLQGNTEAFF
TRBV11-3,TRBJ1-4,CASSLGWGAGATNEKLFF
TRBV5-1,TRBJ1-2,CASSLGQGADLGGYTF
TRBV5-1,TRBJ2-1,CASSTGTLTYNEQFF
TRBV28,TRBJ1-1,CASSQGTEAFF
TRBV18,TRBJ1-1,CASSSDIRPEAFF
TRBV7-9,TRBJ2-7,CASSAPGQGAYEQYF
TRBV2,TRBJ2-1,CASSPSGLNEQFF
TRBV28,TRBJ1-1,CASSPYGGVNTEAFF
TRBV5-1,TRBJ2-3,CASSLGDLPDTQYF
TRBV27,TRBJ1-3,CASSFLPRSENTIYF
TRBV7-3,TRBJ2-2,CASSSGQSRTGELFF
TRBV29-1,TRBJ2-1,CSVGWDEQFF
TRBV30,TRBJ1-5,CAWSGIHSNQPQHF
TRBV9,TRBJ1-1,CASIPYRGLDTEAFF
TRBV9,TRBJ1-2,CASSVAGASNYGYTF
TRBV28,TRBJ1-3,CASSSVATESGNTIYF
TRBV11-2,TRBJ2-7,CASSLVSREQYF
TRBV4-1,TRBJ2-7,CASSFQPPAGVSSYEQYF
TRBV30,TRBJ2-7,CAWRPGRLNEQYF
TRBV7-9,TRBJ1-4,CASSSPEGETNEKLFF
TRBV19,TRBJ1-1,CASSPRNVRLNTEAFF
TRBV11-2,TRBJ1-2,CASSSAWGVGGYTF
TRBV9,TRBJ1-5,CASSGDWSNQPQHF
TRBV11-3,TRBJ2-7,CASSSSPGGTYEQYF
TRBV6-1,TRBJ2-7,CASSETGAREQYF
TRBV5-1,TRBJ1-5,CASREGVSNQPQHF
TRBV27,TRBJ1-3,CASSPWMDSGNTIYF